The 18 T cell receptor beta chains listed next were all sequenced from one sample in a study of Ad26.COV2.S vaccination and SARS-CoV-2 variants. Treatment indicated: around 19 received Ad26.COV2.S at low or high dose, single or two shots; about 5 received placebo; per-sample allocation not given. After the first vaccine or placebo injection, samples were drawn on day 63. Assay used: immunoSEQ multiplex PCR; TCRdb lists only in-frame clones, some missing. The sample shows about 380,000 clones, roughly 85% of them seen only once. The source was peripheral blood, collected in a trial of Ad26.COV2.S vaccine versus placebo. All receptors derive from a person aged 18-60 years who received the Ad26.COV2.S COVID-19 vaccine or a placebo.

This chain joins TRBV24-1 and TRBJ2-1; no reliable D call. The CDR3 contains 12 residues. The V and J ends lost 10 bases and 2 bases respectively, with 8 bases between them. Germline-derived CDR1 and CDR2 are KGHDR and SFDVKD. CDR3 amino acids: CATGSPYNEQFF. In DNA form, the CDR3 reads TGTGCCACTGGCAGCCCCTACAATGAGCAGTTCTTC.

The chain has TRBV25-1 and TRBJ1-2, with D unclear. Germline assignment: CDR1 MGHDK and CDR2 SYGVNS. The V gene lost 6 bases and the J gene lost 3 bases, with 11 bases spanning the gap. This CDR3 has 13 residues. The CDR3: CASSQAYDYGYTF. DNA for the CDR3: TGTGCCAGCAGCCAGGCCTATGACTATGGCTACACCTTC.

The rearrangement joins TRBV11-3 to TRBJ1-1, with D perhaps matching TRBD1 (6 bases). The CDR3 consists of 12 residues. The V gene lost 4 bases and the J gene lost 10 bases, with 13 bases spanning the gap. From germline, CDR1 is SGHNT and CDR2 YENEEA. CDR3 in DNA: TGTGCCAGCAGCTCCAGGGGAGGAGGAGCTTTCTTT. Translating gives CASSSRGGGAFF.

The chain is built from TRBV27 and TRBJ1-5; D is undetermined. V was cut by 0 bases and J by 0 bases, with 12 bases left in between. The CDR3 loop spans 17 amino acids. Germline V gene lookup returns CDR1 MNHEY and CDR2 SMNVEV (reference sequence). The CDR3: CASSLSRATSSNQPQHF. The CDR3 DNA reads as TGTGCCAGCAGTTTATCGAGGGCGACAAGTAGCAATCAGCCCCAGCATTTT.

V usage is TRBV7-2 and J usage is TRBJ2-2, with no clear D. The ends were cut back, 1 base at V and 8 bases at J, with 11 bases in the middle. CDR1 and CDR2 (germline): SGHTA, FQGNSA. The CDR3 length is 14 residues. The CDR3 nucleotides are TGTGCCAGCAGCTTAGTACAGCCCTCGGGGGAGCTGTTTTTT. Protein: CASSLVQPSGELFF.

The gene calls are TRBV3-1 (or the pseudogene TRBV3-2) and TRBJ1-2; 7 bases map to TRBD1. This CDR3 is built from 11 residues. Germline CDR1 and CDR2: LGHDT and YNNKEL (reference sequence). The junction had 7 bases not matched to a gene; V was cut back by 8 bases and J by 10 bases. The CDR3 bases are TGTGCCAGCGCAGGGGGGGGCGACTACACCTTC. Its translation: CASAGGGDYTF.

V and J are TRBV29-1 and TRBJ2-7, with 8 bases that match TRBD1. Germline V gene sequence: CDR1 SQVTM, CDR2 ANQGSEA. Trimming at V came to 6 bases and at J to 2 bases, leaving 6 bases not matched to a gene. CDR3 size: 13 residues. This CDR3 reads CSVGQGAPYEQYF. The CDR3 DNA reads TGCAGCGTGGGGCAGGGGGCTCCCTACGAGCAGTACTTC.

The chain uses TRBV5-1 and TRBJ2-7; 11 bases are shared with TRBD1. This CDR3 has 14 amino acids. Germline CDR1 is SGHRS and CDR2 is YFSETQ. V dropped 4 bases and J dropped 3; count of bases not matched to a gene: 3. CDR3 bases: TGCGCCAGCAGCGTCGGGACAGGGGGCTACGAGCAGTACTTC. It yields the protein CASSVGTGGYEQYF.

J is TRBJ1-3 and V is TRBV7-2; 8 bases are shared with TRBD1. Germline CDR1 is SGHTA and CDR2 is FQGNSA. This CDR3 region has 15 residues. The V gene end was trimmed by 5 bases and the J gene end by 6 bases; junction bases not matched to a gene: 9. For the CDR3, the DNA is TGTGCCAGCAGCCAGGACAGGGCCGGGGTAAACACCATATATTTT. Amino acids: CASSQDRAGVNTIYF. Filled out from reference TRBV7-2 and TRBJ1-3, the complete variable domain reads GAGVSQSPSNKVTEKGKDVELRCDPISGHTALYWYRQSLGQGLEFLIYFQGNSAPDKSGLPSDRFSAERTGGSVSTLTIQRTQQEDSAVYLCASSQDRAGVNTIYFGEGSWLTVV.

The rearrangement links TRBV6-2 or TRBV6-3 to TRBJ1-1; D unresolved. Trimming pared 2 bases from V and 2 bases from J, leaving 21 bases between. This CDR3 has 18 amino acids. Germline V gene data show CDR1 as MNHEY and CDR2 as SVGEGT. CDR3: CASSYPRPSPGPNTEAFF. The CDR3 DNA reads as TGTGCCAGCAGTTACCCAAGACCGTCGCCAGGCCCCAACACTGAAGCTTTCTTT.

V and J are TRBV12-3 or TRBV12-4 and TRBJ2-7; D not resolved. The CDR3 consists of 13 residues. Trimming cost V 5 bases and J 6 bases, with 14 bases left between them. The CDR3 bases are TGTGCCAGCAGTCTTTATCCGGGTCCCGAGCAGTACTTC. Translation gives CASSLYPGPEQYF.

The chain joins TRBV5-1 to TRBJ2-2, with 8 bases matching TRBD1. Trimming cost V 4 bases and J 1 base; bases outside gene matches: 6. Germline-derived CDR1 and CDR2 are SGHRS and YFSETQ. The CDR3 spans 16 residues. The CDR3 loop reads CASSPRTGRNTGELFF. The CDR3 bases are TGCGCCAGCAGCCCCCGGACAGGGAGGAACACCGGGGAGCTGTTTTTT.

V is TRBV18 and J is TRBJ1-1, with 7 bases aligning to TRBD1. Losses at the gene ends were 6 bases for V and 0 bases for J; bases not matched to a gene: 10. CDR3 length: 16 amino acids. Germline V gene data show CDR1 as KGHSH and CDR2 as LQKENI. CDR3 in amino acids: CASSPIRDSMNTEAFF. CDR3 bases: TGTGCCAGCTCTCCGATCCGGGACAGCATGAACACTGAAGCTTTCTTT.

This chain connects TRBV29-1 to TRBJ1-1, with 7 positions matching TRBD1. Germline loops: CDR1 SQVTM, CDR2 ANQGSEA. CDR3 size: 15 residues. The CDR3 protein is CSATRDRNMNTEAFF. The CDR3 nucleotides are TGCAGTGCAACCCGGGACAGAAACATGAACACTGAAGCTTTCTTT.

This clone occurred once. The chain's CDR3 is CASSQSGTANYGYTF. The CDR3 DNA reads as TGCGCCAGCAGCCAATCCGGGACAGCCAACTATGGCTACACCTTC. This chain joins TRBV4-1 and TRBJ1-2; 7 bases map to TRBD1. CDR3 length: 15 amino acids. Trimming took 2 bases from V and 2 from J; bases not matched to a gene: 5. Germline V CDR1 and CDR2: MGHRA, YSYEKL.

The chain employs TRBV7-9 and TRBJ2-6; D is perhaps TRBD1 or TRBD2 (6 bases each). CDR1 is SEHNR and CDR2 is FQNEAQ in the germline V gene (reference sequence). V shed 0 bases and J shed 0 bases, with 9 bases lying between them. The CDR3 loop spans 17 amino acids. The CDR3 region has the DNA TGTGCCAGCAGCTTAGCGGGGGGCGGCTCTGGGGCCAACGTCCTGACTTTC. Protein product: CASSLAGGGSGANVLTF.

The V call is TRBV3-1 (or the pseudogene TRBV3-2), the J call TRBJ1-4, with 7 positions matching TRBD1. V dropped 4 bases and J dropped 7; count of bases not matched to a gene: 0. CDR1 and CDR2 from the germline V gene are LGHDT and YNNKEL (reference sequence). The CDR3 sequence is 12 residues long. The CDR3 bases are TGTGCCAGCAGCCGACAGGGTGAAAAACTGTTTTTT. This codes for CASSRQGEKLFF.

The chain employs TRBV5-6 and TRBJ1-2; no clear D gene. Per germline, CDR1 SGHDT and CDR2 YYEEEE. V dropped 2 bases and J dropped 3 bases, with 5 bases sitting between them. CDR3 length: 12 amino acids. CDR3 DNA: TGTGCCAGCAGCTTACAGCACTATGGCTACACCTTC. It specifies CASSLQHYGYTF. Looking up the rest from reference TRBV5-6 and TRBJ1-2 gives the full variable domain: DAGVTQSPTHLIKTRGQQVTLRCSPKSGHDTVSWYQQALGQGPQFIFQYYEEEERQRGNFPDRFSGHQFPNYSSELNVNALLLGDSALYLCASSLQHYGYTFGSGTRLTVV.